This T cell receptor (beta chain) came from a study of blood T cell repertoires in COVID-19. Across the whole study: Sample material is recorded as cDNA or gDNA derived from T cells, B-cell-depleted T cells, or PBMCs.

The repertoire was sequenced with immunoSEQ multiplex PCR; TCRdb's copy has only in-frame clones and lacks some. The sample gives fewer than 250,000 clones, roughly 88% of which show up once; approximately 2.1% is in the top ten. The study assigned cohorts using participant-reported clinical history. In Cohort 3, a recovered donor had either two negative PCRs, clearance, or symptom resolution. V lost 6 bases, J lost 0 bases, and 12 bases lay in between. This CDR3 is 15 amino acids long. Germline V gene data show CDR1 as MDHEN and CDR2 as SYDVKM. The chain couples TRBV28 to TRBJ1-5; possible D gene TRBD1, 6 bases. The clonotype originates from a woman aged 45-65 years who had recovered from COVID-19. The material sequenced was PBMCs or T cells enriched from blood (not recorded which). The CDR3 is CASRSDRYSNQPQHF. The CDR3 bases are TGTGCCAGCAGGTCGGACAGATATAGCAATCAGCCCCAGCATTTT.